The 25 T cell receptor beta chains listed next were all sequenced from one sample in a study of blood T cell repertoires in COVID-19. The data were produced by immunoSEQ multiplex PCR, yet TCRdb's version contains in-frame clones alone and is incomplete. The sample records approximately 220,000 clones, 65% to 85% being singletons. Sequencing input: peripheral blood. The source of these receptors is a woman between 50 and 59 years old with acute or convalescent COVID-19.

The gene calls are TRBV15 and TRBJ2-7; 9 bases map to TRBD1. The V and J ends lost 0 bases and 3 bases, in that order; junction bases with no gene match: 3. Germline V gene data show CDR1 as LNHNV and CDR2 as YYDKDF (reference sequence). This CDR3 contains 15 residues. Here the CDR3 reads CATSRDDRGGYEQYF. CDR3 DNA: TGTGCCACCAGCAGAGATGACAGGGGGGGCTACGAGCAGTACTTC. Together with reference TRBV15 and TRBJ2-7, the CDR3 gives the full variable domain: DAMVIQNPRYQVTQFGKPVTLSCSQTLNHNVMYWYQQKSSQAPKLLFHYYDKDFNNEADTPDNFQSRRPNTSFCFLDIRSPGLGDTAMYLCATSRDDRGGYEQYFGPGTRLTVT.

The CDR3 loop is CASPSRTAPKLYGYTF. The DNA for the CDR3 is TGTGCCAGCCCATCGCGGACAGCTCCAAAACTTTATGGCTACACCTTC. The V gene is TRBV25-1, the J gene TRBJ1-2; D possibly corresponds to TRBD1 (6 bases). The CDR3 covers 16 residues. Trimming stripped 8 bases from V and 5 bases from J, with 24 bases between. CDR1 and CDR2 (germline): MGHDK, SYGVNS.

The chain combines TRBV21-1 with TRBJ1-5. TRBV21-1 represents a pseudogene. The CDR3 contains 17 residues. As DNA, the CDR3 is TGTGCCAGCAGCCCCCCGGGGGGGCTCTTTAGCAATCAGCCCCAGCATTTT. It codes for CASSPPGGLFSNQPQHF.

The chain uses TRBV19 and TRBJ1-2; D might be TRBD1 (5 bases). The CDR3 consists of 13 residues. Germline values: CDR1 LNHDA, CDR2 SQIVND (reference sequence). V gave up 4 bases and J gave up 1 base, with 7 bases separating them. CDR3 nucleotides: TGTGCCAGTAGTAAGGGGAATAACTATGGCTACACCTTC. Amino acid sequence: CASSKGNNYGYTF.

This clone was seen a single time. This chain links TRBV5-1 with TRBJ1-2; no clear D. This CDR3 is 13 amino acids long. Trimming removed 3 bases from V and 5 bases from J, with 11 bases in between. CDR1 and CDR2 from the germline V gene are SGHRS and YFSETQ. The CDR3 here is CASSSGGLYGYTF. CDR3 bases: TGCGCCAGCAGCTCGGGAGGGCTATATGGCTACACCTTC. Variable domain in full (rest from reference TRBV5-1 and TRBJ1-2): KAGVTQTPRYLIKTRGQQVTLSCSPISGHRSVSWYQQTPGQGLQFLFEYFSETQRNKGNFPGRFSGRQFSNSRSEMNVSTLELGDSALYLCASSSGGLYGYTFGSGTRLTVV.

This clone was detected ten times or more. V gene TRBV28 combines with J gene TRBJ1-4; TRBD1 might be the D (6 bases). Germline assignment: CDR1 MDHEN and CDR2 SYDVKM. The CDR3 spans 19 residues. V lost 4 bases, J lost 3 bases, and 24 bases lay in between. CDR3 in amino acids: CASSSVLQGDRRPNEKLFF. In DNA form, the CDR3 reads TGTGCCAGCAGTTCCGTCTTACAGGGCGACAGGCGGCCTAATGAAAAACTGTTTTTT.

This clone was counted a few times. The chain couples TRBV7-9 to TRBJ1-2; 11 nucleotides agree with TRBD1. Germline CDR1 and CDR2: SEHNR and FQNEAQ (reference sequence). V lost 3 bases to trimming and J lost 6 bases; unmatched junction nucleotides: 12. This CDR3 is built from 17 residues. CDR3 DNA sequence: TGTGCCAGCAGCTTCCTCGCTTCCGGGACAGGGGGAGATGGCTACACCTTC. Its translation: CASSFLASGTGGDGYTF.

The rearrangement joins TRBV5-6 to TRBJ2-1, with 9 bases that match TRBD2. The CDR3 runs 13 residues. V lost 3 bases to trimming and J lost 8 bases; unmatched junction nucleotides: 3. Germline V gives CDR1 SGHDT, CDR2 YYEEEE. Here the CDR3 reads CASSWERGDEQFF. Written as DNA, the CDR3 is TGTGCCAGCAGCTGGGAGCGGGGGGATGAGCAGTTCTTC.

The chain uses TRBV19 and TRBJ2-3, with D possibly matching TRBD2 (6 bases). The CDR3 loop spans 16 amino acids. In germline, CDR1 is LNHDA, CDR2 SQIVND (reference sequence). V gave up 2 bases and J gave up 5 bases, with 17 bases separating them. CDR3 region: CASSINSGLGGDTQYF. CDR3 sequence (DNA): TGTGCCAGTAGTATAAACAGCGGTTTGGGGGGAGATACGCAGTATTTT. Supplemented by reference TRBV19 and TRBJ2-3, the full variable domain reads DGGITQSPKYLFRKEGQNVTLSCEQNLNHDAMYWYRQDPGQGLRLIYYSQIVNDFQKGDIAEGYSVSREKKESFPLTVTSAQKNPTAFYLCASSINSGLGGDTQYFGPGTRLTVL.

V is TRBV4-1 and J is TRBJ2-7, with 12 bases lining up with TRBD2. CDR1 MGHRA and CDR2 YSYEKL come from the germline V gene. This CDR3 is 15 amino acids long. Germline trimming cut 3 bases from V and 4 bases from J; bases unmatched to any gene: 4. The chain's CDR3 is CASSHQTSGSYEQYF. The CDR3 DNA follows: TGCGCCAGCAGCCATCAGACTAGCGGGAGTTACGAGCAGTACTTC.

The chain has TRBV19 and TRBJ1-2, with a possible D match to TRBD1 (6 bases). The CDR3 totals 13 residues. Trimming took 5 bases from V and 8 from J, leaving 15 bases between them. CDR1 and CDR2 (germline): LNHDA, SQIVND (reference sequence). CDR3 region: CASSEQGEGGYTF. The CDR3 DNA reads as TGTGCCAGTAGTGAACAGGGAGAGGGGGGCTACACCTTC.

This sequence joins TRBV15 and TRBJ2-2; TRBD1 might be the D (5 bases). This CDR3 has 15 residues. Trimming stripped 5 bases from V and 4 bases from J, with 14 bases between. In germline, CDR1 is LNHNV, CDR2 YYDKDF (reference sequence). CDR3 in DNA: TGTGCCACCAGCTCCCCCCAGGGTAGCACCGGGGAGCTGTTTTTT. It specifies CATSSPQGSTGELFF. The full variable domain, in which reference TRBV15 and TRBJ2-2 provide the parts outside the CDR3, is DAMVIQNPRYQVTQFGKPVTLSCSQTLNHNVMYWYQQKSSQAPKLLFHYYDKDFNNEADTPDNFQSRRPNTSFCFLDIRSPGLGDTAMYLCATSSPQGSTGELFFGEGSRLTVL.

This sequence joins TRBV2 and TRBJ2-6; TRBD2 might be the D (5 bases). V lost 4 bases and J 2 bases, leaving 9 bases between the germline ends. This CDR3 is 15 amino acids long. The V gene's germline CDR1 is SNHLY and CDR2 FYNNEI. CDR3 sequence: CASSVSGTGANVLTF. The CDR3 DNA is TGTGCCAGCAGTGTGTCGGGAACTGGGGCCAACGTCCTGACTTTC.

This rearrangement joins TRBV28 to TRBJ2-4; 9 bases map to TRBD2. CDR3 length equals 15 residues. V was pared by 5 bases and J by 9 bases, with 11 bases of the junction left unmatched. Per germline, CDR1 MDHEN and CDR2 SYDVKM. The CDR3 nucleotides are TGTGCCAGCAGTGAAAATAGCGGGAGAAGGGGCATTCAGTACTTC. Protein: CASSENSGRRGIQYF.

The CDR3: CATSDSARLAGGEQYF. The CDR3 DNA reads as TGTGCCACCAGTGATTCCGCGAGACTAGCGGGAGGCGAGCAGTACTTC. V usage is TRBV24-1 and J usage is TRBJ2-7, with 13 bases lining up with TRBD2. The CDR3 contains 16 residues. Germline CDR1 KGHDR, CDR2 SFDVKD. V lost 2 bases to trimming and J lost 6 bases; unmatched junction nucleotides: 6.

This clone was seen a handful of times. The gene calls are TRBV2 and TRBJ1-2; D gene uncertain. Germline V lookup: CDR1 SNHLY, CDR2 FYNNEI. V dropped 3 bases and J dropped 7 bases, with 9 bases sitting between them. CDR3 length: 12 residues. The CDR3: CASSDAGIGYTF. CDR3 nucleotide sequence: TGTGCCAGCAGTGATGCGGGTATTGGCTACACCTTC.

This rearrangement joins TRBV11-2 to TRBJ2-2; 13 nucleotides agree with TRBD2. Germline CDR1 and CDR2: SGHAT and FQNNGV. V shed 9 bases, J shed 7 bases, and the junction held 5 bases outside the gene matches. CDR3 size: 14 residues. The CDR3 bases are TGTGCCAGTACTAGCGGGAGGGCCGTCGGGGAGCTGTTTTTT. Protein: CASTSGRAVGELFF.

This rearrangement joins TRBV27 to TRBJ1-2; no firm D call. Per the germline V gene, CDR1 is MNHEY and CDR2 is SMNVEV (reference sequence). The CDR3 has 13 amino acids. Between the trimmed V and J ends, which lost 3 bases and 3 bases, there was a span of 8 bases. As DNA, the CDR3 is TGTGCCAGCAGTTTTTTGGGAGACTATGGCTACACCTTC. This gives the protein CASSFLGDYGYTF.

The genes are TRBV5-1 and TRBJ1-5; D is possibly TRBD1 (5 bases). Between the trimmed V and J ends, which lost 4 bases and 7 bases, there was a span of 15 bases. The CDR3 is 14 amino acids. Germline-derived CDR1 and CDR2 are SGHRS and YFSETQ. The CDR3 nucleotides are TGCGCCAGCAGCCTTTGGGGGGGTGGACAGCCCCAGCATTTT. It translates to CASSLWGGGQPQHF.

V usage is TRBV19 and J usage is TRBJ2-6, with unresolved D. The V end lost 3 bases, the J end lost 2 bases, and 8 bases lay between the germline ends. From germline, CDR1 is LNHDA and CDR2 SQIVND (reference sequence). This CDR3 is built from 15 residues. CDR3: CASSISSAGANVLTF. In DNA, the CDR3 is TGTGCCAGTAGTATCTCATCAGCTGGGGCCAACGTCCTGACTTTC.

This clone has just a few counts. The chain couples TRBV6-6 to TRBJ1-1; D perhaps matches TRBD1 (5 bases). Germline lookup yields CDR1 MNHNY and CDR2 SVGAGI (reference sequence). Between the trimmed V and J ends, which lost 8 bases and 1 base, there was a span of 11 bases. The CDR3 length is 13 residues. The CDR3 reads CASLWTSNTEAFF. The CDR3 DNA sequence: TGTGCCAGCCTTTGGACATCGAACACTGAAGCTTTCTTT.

The V and J genes are TRBV5-8 and TRBJ1-6; a possible D gene is TRBD1 (6 bases). The CDR3 has 16 amino acids. The V and J ends lost 0 bases and 7 bases respectively, with 14 bases between them. Germline CDR1 and CDR2: SGHTS and YDEGEE. CDR3 in DNA: TGTGCCAGCAGCTTGGAACCGGGACAAAGGAATTCACCCCTCCACTTT. It translates to CASSLEPGQRNSPLHF.

This clone showed up just once. This chain uses TRBV18 with TRBJ2-3; 10 bases match TRBD2. Trimming removed 6 bases from V and 3 bases from J; junction bases left unmatched: 9. The germline V gene has CDR1 KGHSH and CDR2 LQKENI. The CDR3 runs 16 residues. This CDR3 is CASSPGPSGSTDTQYF. CDR3 sequence (DNA): TGTGCCAGCTCGCCGGGGCCTAGCGGGAGTACAGATACGCAGTATTTT.

This chain links TRBV7-2 with TRBJ1-4; D is undetermined. The CDR3 runs to 15 residues. Trimming stripped 2 bases from V and 7 bases from J, with 14 bases between. Germline V gives CDR1 SGHTA, CDR2 FQGNSA. The CDR3 sequence: CASSLRSGFGEKLFF. CDR3 bases: TGTGCCAGCAGCTTAAGGAGCGGCTTTGGTGAAAAACTGTTTTTT.

J is TRBJ1-4 and V is TRBV29-1, with D maybe TRBD1 (6 bases). V lost 3 bases and J 4 bases, leaving 9 bases between the germline ends. Germline-derived CDR1 and CDR2 are SQVTM and ANQGSEA. The CDR3 sequence is 13 residues long. The CDR3 here is CSVEGGLNEKLFF. CDR3 in DNA: TGCAGCGTTGAGGGGGGGCTTAATGAAAAACTGTTTTTT.